This note documents a single T cell receptor (beta chain) sequence. Germline V gene lookup returns CDR1 LGHNA and CDR2 YSLEER. V lost 0 bases and J lost 9, with 12 bases in between. The CDR3 sequence is 14 residues long. This record belongs to a study of T-cell memory formation after mild COVID-19. In TCRdb, the 5' RACE reads were re-called with MiXCR into one record per CDR3 protein. The sample records around 370,000 distinct CDR3 sequences, under 25% being singletons. The receptor was isolated from an adult woman who had mild COVID-19 (a few samples of this study predate the infection). Cell type and time point are not known. Input material: PBMCs or a T cell subset sorted from them (not recorded which). The chain joins TRBV4-3 to TRBJ2-1, with D maybe TRBD2 (5 bases). As DNA, the CDR3 is TGCGCCAGCAGCCAAGAGGCCCGAGGAGGTGAGCAGTTCTTC. Protein product: CASSQEARGGEQFF.